Listed here is a single T cell receptor (beta chain). As originally analysed: Using reference gene primer amplification, nucleated cell counts were estimated. Repertoires were generated with immunoSEQ multiplex PCR, while TCRdb's copy carries only in-frame clones and drops some. The D gene and trimming were derived from the DNA, and the V and J assignments and clone size from that table. The sample holds about 76,000 clones; 75% to 85% are singletons and the top ten take under 35%. The CDR3 spans 16 residues. The germline V gene has CDR1 LNHNV and CDR2 YYDKDF (reference sequence). V gave up 4 bases and J gave up 4 bases; unmatched junction bases: 12. This specimen belongs to a study of blood T cell repertoires in COVID-19. Overall study: The samples span acute and convalescent COVID-19 from the United States, Italy and Spain.

The receptor was derived from a human donor in a cohort sampled during active COVID-19. The chain joins TRBV15 to TRBJ2-5; 7 nucleotides agree with TRBD1. Sequenced input: peripheral blood. The CDR3 nucleotides read TGTGCCACCAGCAAATCGACAGGGAATCGAGGAGAGACCCAGTACTTC. Amino acids: CATSKSTGNRGETQYF.